These T cell receptor beta chains were read from a single sample in a study of blood T cell repertoires in COVID-19. TCRdb's copy holds only in-frame clones and misses some; the assay was immunoSEQ multiplex PCR. The table includes 250,000 to 400,000 clones, around 88% detected once. Sequencing was performed on peripheral blood. Receptors originate from a woman in her twenties or thirties with COVID-19, enrolled during active disease. The CDR3 runs from the conserved cysteine through the conserved F or W. D genes are given only for firm matches. Only some rows state a clone size, as once, few, many or a class for expanded clones.

NA | NA | TRBJ2-2 | TRBV5-1 | TGCGCCAGCAGCTTGCTTTCGAACACCGGGGAGCTGTTTTTT | CASSLLSNTGELFF
NA | NA | TRBJ1-2 | TRBV11-2 | TGTGCCAGCAGCTTAGTCGGTACAGGCGTCAACTATGGCTACACCTTC | CASSLVGTGVNYGYTF
NA | NA | TRBJ2-5 | TRBV7-2 | TGTGCCAGCAGCTTCCGGCAGGGCGAGAGGGAGACCCAGTACTTC | CASSFRQGERETQYF
NA | NA | TRBJ1-6 | TRBV19 | TGTGCCAGTAGTCCAGACAGCCCATTCTATAATTCACCCCTCCACTTT | CASSPDSPFYNSPLHF
TRBD1 | NA | TRBJ1-2 | TRBV28 | TGTGCCAGCAGCTCGACAGGGGGTGGTCATAACTATGGCTACACCTTC | CASSSTGGGHNYGYTF
NA | NA | TRBJ1-2 | TRBV28 | TGTGCCAGCAGTTTGGACATCTATGGCTACACCTTC | CASSLDIYGYTF
TRBD1 | NA | TRBJ2-1 | TRBV6-5 | TGTGCCAGCAGAAGGACAGGGCAGATGAAGCAGTTCTTC | CASRRTGQMKQFF
NA | NA | TRBJ2-3 | TRBV5-1 | TGCGCCAGCAGCTCGACAGTGAACACAGATACGCAGTATTTT | CASSSTVNTDTQYF
NA | few | TRBJ2-1 | TRBV5-1 | TGCGCCAGCAGCTTGGATTACCAGGGAAGGAAGTATGAGCAGTTCTTC | CASSLDYQGRKYEQFF
NA | NA | TRBJ2-1 | TRBV4-3 | TGCGCCAGCAGCCAAGATCTGGGGCGGCACTACAATGAGCAGTTCTTC | CASSQDLGRHYNEQFF
NA | NA | TRBJ1-4 | TRBV7-2 | TGTGCCAGCAGTTTACAGGGTCCTAATGAAAAACTGTTTTTT | CASSLQGPNEKLFF
TRBD1 | NA | TRBJ1-1 | TRBV2 | TGTGCCAGCAGTGACCAGGGGGCTGGCACTGAAGCTTTCTTT | CASSDQGAGTEAFF
NA | NA | TRBJ1-2 | TRBV7-8 | TGTGCCAGCAGCTTATTTCGGGGGGCGGACTATGGCTACACCTTC | CASSLFRGADYGYTF
NA | NA | TRBJ1-3 | TRBV6-5 | TGTGCCGTGGGGAGGGGGAGCTCTGGAAACACCATATATTTT | CAVGRGSSGNTIYF
NA | once | TRBJ1-2 | TRBV5-1 | TGCGCCAGCAGCTTGGCCAGCCCCGGGGGACGTCATGGCTACACCTTC | CASSLASPGGRHGYTF
TRBD1 | NA | TRBJ2-2 | TRBV11-3 | TGTGCCAGCAGCCCCGGACAGGGTGGAACCGGGGAGCTGTTTTTT | CASSPGQGGTGELFF
TRBD1 | NA | TRBJ1-4 | TRBV3-1/TRBV3-2 | TGTGCCAGCAGCCCCACTCAGGGGGGAGAAAAACTGTTTTTT | CASSPTQGGEKLFF
NA | once | TRBJ1-6 | TRBV5-4 | TGTGCCAGCAGCTTGGACAGGTCATATAATTCACCCCTCCACTTT | CASSLDRSYNSPLHF
TRBD2 | NA | TRBJ2-5 | TRBV3-1/TRBV3-2 | TGTGCCAGCAGCCGTAGCGGGGGGGGAGAGACCCAGTACTTC | CASSRSGGGETQYF
NA | NA | TRBJ2-3 | TRBV6-6 | TGTGCCAGCAGTCCCTATAACACAGATACGCAGTATTTT | CASSPYNTDTQYF
NA | NA | TRBJ2-1 | TRBV3-1/TRBV3-2 | TGTGCCAGCAGCCCCGGGACTTTCAATGAGCAGTTCTTC | CASSPGTFNEQFF
TRBD1 | NA | TRBJ1-2 | TRBV28 | TGTGCCAGCAGCTACAGGGGACGCTATGGCTACACCTTC | CASSYRGRYGYTF
NA | NA | TRBJ2-5 | TRBV11-2 | TGTGCCAGCAGCTTATCCCCCTCGCGCAGGGGCGGCGGAGAGACCCAGTACTTC | CASSLSPSRRGGGETQYF
TRBD2 | few | TRBJ2-3 | TRBV7-8 | TGTGCCAGCAGCCTAACTAGCGGGGGGTGGACAGATACGCAGTATTTT | CASSLTSGGWTDTQYF
TRBD1 | few | TRBJ1-2 | TRBV5-1 | TGCGCCAGCAAGGGGGGACAGGGAAATGGCTACACCTTC | CASKGGQGNGYTF
TRBD1 | NA | TRBJ2-7 | TRBV6-2/TRBV6-3 | TGTGCCAGCAGTCAAACTACGACAGGGGGCGAGCAGTACTTC | CASSQTTTGGEQYF
NA | NA | TRBJ2-2 | TRBV6-2/TRBV6-3 | TGTGCCAGCAGCCCCCCCCCTTGGCGGGGAGGCACCGGGGAGCTGTTTTTT | CASSPPPWRGGTGELFF
TRBD1 | NA | TRBJ2-7 | TRBV25-1 | TGTGCCAGCAGTGCTCCCCCCGGGACAGGGCGGTTCGACGAGCAGTACTTC | CASSAPPGTGRFDEQYF
TRBD2 | few | TRBJ2-7 | TRBV27 | TGTGCCAGCAGTTTAGGGGGAGGGACCTACGAGCAGTACTTC | CASSLGGGTYEQYF
TRBD1 | NA | TRBJ1-2 | TRBV24-1 | TGTGCCACCAGTGACCTGACAGGGGACTATGGCTACACCTTC | CATSDLTGDYGYTF
NA | NA | TRBJ1-1 | TRBV11-2 | TGTGCCAGCAGCTTAGGGGGGCCCACTGAAGCTTTCTTT | CASSLGGPTEAFF
NA | NA | TRBJ2-2 | TRBV5-1 | TGCGCCAGCAGCTTGGAAACAGGGTATACGGCCGGGGAGCTGTTTTTT | CASSLETGYTAGELFF
TRBD1 | NA | TRBJ1-2 | TRBV9 | TGTGCCAGCAGCACGGGGACAGGGGCTAACTATGGCTACACCTTC | CASSTGTGANYGYTF
TRBD1 | once | TRBJ2-5 | TRBV5-1 | TGCGCCAGCAGCTCGAGACAGGGCGGAGGAGAGACCCAGTACTTC | CASSSRQGGGETQYF
NA | NA | TRBJ1-6 | TRBV3-1/TRBV3-2 | TGTGCCAGCAGCCAAGATCTCCGACAGACTAATTCACCCCTCCACTTT | CASSQDLRQTNSPLHF
TRBD1 | NA | TRBJ1-1 | TRBV7-8 | TGTGCCAGCAGCTGGGACAGGAGGCGGAACACTGAAGCTTTCTTT | CASSWDRRRNTEAFF
TRBD2 | NA | TRBJ2-1 | TRBV27 | TGTGCCAGCAGTCCCACCGGGGGGTTAGTAAATGAGCAGTTCTTC | CASSPTGGLVNEQFF
NA | NA | TRBJ1-3 | TRBV3-1/TRBV3-2 | TGTGCCAGCAGCCAGCGGGCATCTGGAAACACCATATATTTT | CASSQRASGNTIYF
TRBD1 | NA | TRBJ1-6 | TRBV12-3/TRBV12-4 | TGTGCCAGCAGTCGACAGGGTGGTTCACCCCTCCACTTT | CASSRQGGSPLHF
NA | once | TRBJ2-5 | TRBV5-1 | TGCGCCAGCAGCTCGGTGGACTGGACAGTCCAAGAGACCCAGTACTTC | CASSSVDWTVQETQYF
NA | few | TRBJ1-2 | TRBV28 | TGTGCCAGCAGTTCAACCGACACTTTTCCTAACTATGGCTACACCTTC | CASSSTDTFPNYGYTF
TRBD1 | NA | TRBJ1-4 | TRBV29-1 | TGCAGCGTCGAACCGACAGGGGCGGGCGGAAAACTGTTTTTT | CSVEPTGAGGKLFF
NA | NA | TRBJ1-1 | TRBV7-9 | TGTGCCAGCATCATATCGGGAGGGGCAGTGAGTGAAGCTTTCTTT | CASIISGGAVSEAFF
TRBD1 | NA | TRBJ2-6 | TRBV13 | TGTGCCAGCAGCGCCCTACCGGGACAGAGAGTTTCTGGGGCCAACGTCCTGACTTTC | CASSALPGQRVSGANVLTF
NA | NA | TRBJ2-3 | TRBV7-9 | TGTTCTGGACAATATCAAGATACGCAGTATTTT | CSGQYQDTQYF
NA | NA | TRBJ1-4 | TRBV19 | TGTGCCACTGAGCGCGAAGAAAAACTGTTTTTT | CATEREEKLFF
NA | NA | TRBJ1-1 | TRBV12-3/TRBV12-4 | TGTGCCAGCAGTTTATTGCAGGAACCTGAAGCTTTCTTT | CASSLLQEPEAFF
TRBD1 | NA | TRBJ2-5 | TRBV25-1 | TGTGCCAGCAGTGAAAGGGGGACAGGGAAAGAAGAGACCCAGTACTTC | CASSERGTGKEETQYF
NA | NA | TRBJ2-1 | TRBV18 | TGTGCCAGCTCACCAGTGCAACCAGGGGCAGGTGCTCCCAATGAGCAGTTCTTC | CASSPVQPGAGAPNEQFF
NA | once | TRBJ2-6 | TRBV2 | TGTGCCAGCAGTTATGTTTCTGGGGCCAACGTCCTGACTTTC | CASSYVSGANVLTF
NA | NA | TRBJ1-5 | TRBV28 | TGTGCCAGCAGCAGCCCAGGGTTTTCGGGTTCTCTCCAGCATTTT | CASSSPGFSGSLQHF
TRBD2 | NA | TRBJ2-7 | TRBV4-2 | TGTGCCAGCAGCCAGCACGGGGGGTACGAGCAGTACTTC | CASSQHGGYEQYF